One and the same sample provided the 31 T cell receptor beta chains below, sequenced in a study of graft-versus-host responses after intestinal transplantation. Profiled with immunoSEQ multiplex PCR; TCRdb holds only in-frame clones, not every one. The sample yields approximately 7,600 clones, 30% seen once. This material consisted of alloreactive CD4+ T cells from a mixed lymphocyte reaction culture, taken before intestinal transplant. The subset here: CFSE-low proliferating T cells sorted from roughly 6-day pre-transplant mixed lymphocyte reaction (GvH or HvG direction). The origin of the receptors is a human patient who received an intestinal transplant.

This clone is labeled as medium-sized. V is TRBV2 and J is TRBJ2-2, with 10 bases matching TRBD2. The germline V gene has CDR1 SNHLY and CDR2 FYNNEI. There are 18 residues in the CDR3. V dropped 4 bases and J dropped 2; count of bases not matched to a gene: 10. The CDR3 nucleotides read TGTGCCAGCAGTGTTCGACGACTAGCGGGTTCAAACACCGGGGAGCTGTTTTTT. It is translated as CASSVRRLAGSNTGELFF.

The V call is TRBV6-5, the J call TRBJ2-2; D gene unclear. Germline lookup yields CDR1 MNHEY and CDR2 SVGAGI. The V gene lost 6 bases and the J gene lost 0 bases, with 8 bases spanning the gap. The CDR3 is 14 residues long. This chain's CDR3 is CASSTLANTGELFF. The DNA of the CDR3 is TGTGCCAGCAGCACCCTAGCGAACACCGGGGAGCTGTTTTTT.

This rearrangement joins TRBV6-5 to TRBJ2-1; D is unresolved. V dropped 2 bases and J dropped 10 bases, with 9 bases sitting between them. The germline gives CDR1 MNHEY, CDR2 SVGAGI. This CDR3 contains 12 residues. Written as DNA, the CDR3 is TGTGCCAGCAGTTACACGTCCCGGGAGCAGTTCTTC. Its protein product is CASSYTSREQFF.

The chain carries TRBV27 and TRBJ2-7, with D perhaps matching TRBD2 (6 bases). The CDR3 loop spans 16 amino acids. CDR1 MNHEY and CDR2 SMNVEV come from the germline V gene (reference sequence). V shed 1 base and J shed 2 bases, with 15 bases lying between them. CDR3 sequence: CASSLYGGLGAYEQYF. Here the CDR3 DNA reads TGTGCCAGCAGTTTATACGGGGGACTGGGGGCCTACGAGCAGTACTTC.

The chain uses TRBV19 and TRBJ1-5; no definite D call. V was shortened by 2 bases and J by 5 bases, with 7 bases between the two germline ends. Per the germline V gene, CDR1 is LNHDA and CDR2 is SQIVND (reference sequence). The CDR3 consists of 13 residues. The CDR3 sequence: CASSIREHQPQHF. The DNA for the CDR3 is TGTGCCAGTAGTATAAGGGAGCATCAGCCCCAGCATTTT.

The chain combines TRBV2 with TRBJ1-4; D is unresolved. Trimming shortened V by 0 bases and J by 2 bases, and 7 bases separated the two germline ends. Germline V CDR1 and CDR2: SNHLY, FYNNEI. CDR3 length: 15 amino acids. The CDR3 sequence is CASSEAARTNEKLFF. In nucleotides, the CDR3 is TGTGCCAGCAGTGAAGCCGCACGGACTAATGAAAAACTGTTTTTT.

The chain links TRBV9 to TRBJ1-4, with D possibly TRBD1 on 5 matching bases. Trimming pared 4 bases from V and 0 bases from J, leaving 19 bases between. Germline V gene data show CDR1 as SGDLS and CDR2 as YYNGEE. This CDR3 has 18 amino acids. CDR3 sequence: CASSPQPGRASTNEKLFF. The DNA for the CDR3 is TGTGCCAGCAGCCCACAGCCCGGCAGGGCTTCAACTAATGAAAAACTGTTTTTT.

J is TRBJ2-3 and V is TRBV5-1; tentative D call: TRBD2 (6 bases). V lost 0 bases and J lost 3, with 11 bases in between. Germline V gene sequence: CDR1 SGHRS, CDR2 YFSETQ. CDR3 length: 15 amino acids. DNA of the CDR3: TGCGCCAGCAGCTTGGTGTTGGCGGGAACAGATACGCAGTATTTT. Amino acid sequence: CASSLVLAGTDTQYF. Together with reference TRBV5-1 and TRBJ2-3, the CDR3 gives the full variable domain: KAGVTQTPRYLIKTRGQQVTLSCSPISGHRSVSWYQQTPGQGLQFLFEYFSETQRNKGNFPGRFSGRQFSNSRSEMNVSTLELGDSALYLCASSLVLAGTDTQYFGPGTRLTVL.

Judged by abundance, this clone is medium-sized. The chain recombines TRBV2 with TRBJ1-2; D possibly corresponds to TRBD1 (6 bases). This CDR3 region has 12 residues. Germline V gives CDR1 SNHLY, CDR2 FYNNEI. V was cut by 6 bases and J by 11 bases, with 16 bases left in between. For the CDR3, the DNA is TGTGCCAGCAGCCAGACAGGCGTGGGGTACACCTTC. This codes for CASSQTGVGYTF.

This clone is termed medium-sized. This chain uses TRBV7-2 with TRBJ1-5; a possible D gene is TRBD1 (5 bases). V lost 5 bases, J lost 2 bases, and 7 bases lay in between. CDR1 SGHTA and CDR2 FQGNSA come from the germline V gene. This CDR3 has 13 residues. The CDR3 coding sequence is TGTGCCAGCAGCATCAGGGGCAATCAGCCCCAGCATTTT. It translates to CASSIRGNQPQHF.

The J gene is TRBJ2-2, the V gene TRBV27; D is possibly TRBD1 (6 bases). The CDR3 contains 14 residues. The germline CDR1 and CDR2 sequences are MNHEY and SMNVEV (reference sequence). The V and J ends lost 2 bases and 6 bases respectively, with 10 bases between them. The CDR3 region has the DNA TGTGCCAGCAGTTTAGGGAAGGGGGCCGGGGAGCTGTTTTTT. Translated, it gives CASSLGKGAGELFF.

A few counts support this clone. V and J are TRBV7-3 and TRBJ1-5; 7 bases are a match to TRBD1. CDR1 is SGHTA, CDR2 FQGTGA, per germline. The CDR3 loop spans 14 amino acids. V shed 4 bases and J 7 bases; nucleotides not matched to a gene: 7. CDR3 in amino acids: CASSSTGLEQPQHF. CDR3 nucleotides: TGTGCCAGCAGCTCGACAGGGTTGGAGCAGCCCCAGCATTTT.

This clone was found a few times. This chain joins TRBV15 and TRBJ1-4; D not certain. The V and J ends lost 2 bases and 10 bases respectively, with 14 bases between them. The CDR3 totals 14 residues. The germline gives CDR1 LNHNV, CDR2 YYDKDF (reference sequence). CDR3 in amino acids: CATSRQVSEGKLFF. The CDR3 bases are TGTGCCACCAGCAGACAGGTCTCAGAAGGAAAACTGTTTTTT.

In this sample, this clone is medium-sized. This chain connects TRBV7-6 to TRBJ2-7; TRBD1 matches at 9 bases. This CDR3 is 14 amino acids long. The germline V gene has CDR1 SGHVS and CDR2 FNYEAQ. With V trimmed by 3 bases and J by 4 bases, 4 bases remained unmatched. CDR3 in amino acids: CASSLDRGGYEQYF. Here the CDR3 DNA reads TGTGCCAGCAGCTTGGACAGGGGAGGATACGAGCAGTACTTC.

This clone was recorded a few times. The chain is built from TRBV7-9 and TRBJ2-7; D possibly corresponds to TRBD2 (6 bases). The CDR3 covers 12 residues. Trimming removed 4 bases at V and 7 bases at J, with 11 bases between. Germline CDR1 reads SEHNR; CDR2 reads FQNEAQ (reference sequence). The CDR3 here is CASSYSGTEQYF. For the CDR3, the DNA is TGTGCCAGCAGCTATAGCGGAACGGAGCAGTACTTC.

This clone occurred a few times. The identical CDR3 is also encoded by other nucleotide sequences in the sample. The chain employs TRBV9 and TRBJ2-3; the match to TRBD2 covers 14 bases. J gave up 4 bases and V 4 bases, and 11 bases lay outside the gene matches. CDR3 length equals 18 residues. In germline, CDR1 is SGDLS, CDR2 YYNGEE. The CDR3 loop is CASSPRLAGGLGADTQYF. The CDR3 DNA sequence: TGTGCCAGCAGCCCCCGACTAGCGGGGGGGCTCGGTGCAGATACGCAGTATTTT.

A few counts support this clone. V usage is TRBV19 and J usage is TRBJ1-5; weak D call: TRBD1 (6 bases). V was pared by 0 bases and J by 1 base, with 7 bases between. From germline, CDR1 is LNHDA and CDR2 SQIVND (reference sequence). The CDR3 loop spans 15 amino acids. This CDR3 is CASSIEGASNQPQHF. In DNA, the CDR3 is TGTGCCAGTAGTATAGAGGGGGCGAGCAATCAGCCCCAGCATTTT.

Only a few counts were recorded for this clone. Additional DNA sequences in this sample encode the identical CDR3. This chain connects TRBV2 to TRBJ1-1, with 7 bases aligning to TRBD1. The V gene end was trimmed by 2 bases and the J gene end by 1 base; junction bases not matched to a gene: 1. CDR3 length equals 14 residues. The germline CDR1 and CDR2 sequences are SNHLY and FYNNEI. The CDR3 coding sequence is TGTGCCAGCAGTGAACGGACAGGGAACACTGAAGCTTTCTTT. The encoded protein is CASSERTGNTEAFF.

In this sample, this clone turned up a few times. The chain recombines TRBV28 with TRBJ2-3, with 7 bases fitting TRBD1. The CDR3 runs 13 residues. After removal of 6 bases from V and 4 bases from J, the junction contained 4 bases not matched to a gene. Germline CDR1 is MDHEN and CDR2 is SYDVKM. CDR3 in amino acids: CASRFTGADTQYF. The DNA for the CDR3 is TGTGCCAGCAGGTTTACAGGGGCAGATACGCAGTATTTT. The full variable domain, completed using reference TRBV28 and TRBJ2-3, is DVKVTQSSRYLVKRTGEKVFLECVQDMDHENMFWYRQDPGLGLRLIYFSYDVKMKEKGDIPEGYSVSREKKERFSLILESASTNQTSMYLCASRFTGADTQYFGPGTRLTVL.

This clone occurred a few times. This sequence joins TRBV19 and TRBJ1-3; no clear D. V was shortened by 3 bases and J by 0 bases, with 9 bases between the two germline ends. The CDR3 is 15 residues long. CDR1 and CDR2 (germline): LNHDA, SQIVND (reference sequence). The CDR3 spells CASSISWSSGNTIYF. CDR3 nucleotide sequence: TGTGCCAGTAGTATCTCTTGGAGCTCTGGAAACACCATATATTTT.

This clone was seen a few times. The chain is built from TRBV6-6 and TRBJ1-2; 8 bases line up with TRBD1. CDR1 MNHNY and CDR2 SVGAGI come from the germline V gene (reference sequence). V lost 5 bases and J lost 4; bases outside the gene matches: 9. The CDR3 length is 15 residues. The CDR3 loop reads CASSGGQGIGYGYTF. DNA for the CDR3: TGTGCCAGCAGTGGAGGACAGGGAATTGGCTATGGCTACACCTTC.

This clone has more than one count but fewer than ten. The rearrangement joins TRBV5-4 to TRBJ2-7; weak D call: TRBD1 (5 bases). The V gene's germline CDR1 is SGHNT and CDR2 YYREEE (reference sequence). V was cut by 6 bases and J by 5 bases, with 12 bases left in between. The CDR3 runs to 12 residues. CDR3 nucleotides: TGTGCCAGCACCCTCCCAGGGCACGAGCAGTACTTC. Encoded protein: CASTLPGHEQYF.

V and J are TRBV5-1 and TRBJ2-1; TRBD2 aligns across 8 bases. Losses at the gene ends were 4 bases for V and 0 bases for J; bases not matched to a gene: 3. Germline V gene data show CDR1 as SGHRS and CDR2 as YFSETQ. This CDR3 contains 15 residues. The CDR3 spells CASSPRGVSYNEQFF. Here the CDR3 DNA reads TGCGCCAGCAGCCCGCGGGGGGTCTCCTACAATGAGCAGTTCTTC.

The chain couples TRBV4-1 to TRBJ2-1; 10 bases match TRBD2. The germline CDR1 and CDR2 sequences are MGHRA and YSYEKL. This CDR3 region has 19 residues. V shed 1 base, J shed 0 bases, and the junction held 9 bases outside the gene matches. The CDR3 nucleotides read TGCGCCAGCAGCCAAGGGGAACTAGCGGGGACCAGCTCCTACAATGAGCAGTTCTTC. This translates into CASSQGELAGTSSYNEQFF.

Within the sample, this clone is medium-sized. The V call is TRBV7-8, the J call TRBJ2-7; a possible D gene is TRBD2 (6 bases). The CDR3 length is 15 residues. From germline, CDR1 is SGHVS and CDR2 FQNEAQ. Trimming removed 3 bases at V and 3 bases at J, with 15 bases between. Here the CDR3 reads CASSLRPGLNYEQYF. CDR3 nucleotides: TGTGCCAGCAGCTTGAGACCGGGACTCAACTACGAGCAGTACTTC.

This clone ranks as medium-sized (0.01 to 0.1%). DNA of the CDR3: TGTGCCAGCCGTACACAGGGGGCGGTCGGGGAGCTGTTTTTT. This sequence encodes CASRTQGAVGELFF. The chain has TRBV2 and TRBJ2-2, with 9 nucleotides matching TRBD1. This CDR3 has 14 amino acids. Germline assignment: CDR1 SNHLY and CDR2 FYNNEI. J lost 7 bases, V lost 8 bases, and 8 bases had no gene match. Full variable domain (missing parts from reference TRBV2 and TRBJ2-2): EPEVTQTPSHQVTQMGQEVILRCVPISNHLYFYWYRQILGQKVEFLVSFYNNEISEKSEIFDDQFSVERPDGSNFTLKIRSTKLEDSAMYFCASRTQGAVGELFFGEGSRLTVL.

The chain links TRBV9 to TRBJ1-2; D gene ambiguous. The V end was cut by 0 bases, the J end by 8 bases, with 8 bases between. Germline V CDR1 and CDR2: SGDLS, YYNGEE. CDR3 length equals 12 residues. The CDR3 is CASSVDGGGYTF. Here the CDR3 DNA reads TGTGCCAGCAGCGTAGACGGAGGCGGCTACACCTTC.

The chain is built from TRBV18 and TRBJ2-7; TRBD1 agrees at 7 bases. CDR1 and CDR2 (germline): KGHSH, LQKENI. The CDR3 contains 15 residues. V trimming: 3 bases; J trimming: 3 bases; junction bases outside the gene matches: 8. CDR3 loop: CASSPLLGGLYEQYF. Here the CDR3 DNA reads TGTGCCAGCTCACCGTTACTAGGGGGCCTCTACGAGCAGTACTTC. Filled out from reference TRBV18 and TRBJ2-7, the complete variable domain reads NAGVMQNPRHLVRRRGQEARLRCSPMKGHSHVYWYRQLPEEGLKFMVYLQKENIIDESGMPKERFSAEFPKEGPSILRIQQVVRGDSAAYFCASSPLLGGLYEQYFGPGTRLTVT.

Sample share makes this clone medium-sized. V gene TRBV7-6 combines with J gene TRBJ1-6; TRBD1 is a possible D gene (6 bases). Trimming shortened V by 2 bases and J by 7 bases, and 12 bases separated the two germline ends. The germline V gene has CDR1 SGHVS and CDR2 FNYEAQ. This CDR3 is 15 amino acids long. The CDR3 DNA is TGTGCCAGCAGCTTACAACAGGGCGGCAATTCACCCCTCCACTTT. Translation gives CASSLQQGGNSPLHF.

This chain joins TRBV6-1 and TRBJ1-5; unclear D gene. The V gene's germline CDR1 is MNHNS and CDR2 SASEGT. The CDR3 is 13 amino acids. V lost 9 bases and J 4 bases, leaving 13 bases between the germline ends. For the CDR3, the DNA is TGTGCCAGTTCCCAAATCGGGAATCAGCCCCAGCATTTT. It yields the protein CASSQIGNQPQHF.

The V and J genes are TRBV5-1 and TRBJ2-2, with TRBD1 identical over 7 bases. J lost 2 bases, V lost 5 bases, and 9 bases had no gene match. Germline V gene data show CDR1 as SGHRS and CDR2 as YFSETQ. The CDR3 sequence is 16 residues long. The CDR3 DNA is TGCGCCAGCAGTCACCGGGACAGATCAAACACCGGGGAGCTGTTTTTT. It yields the protein CASSHRDRSNTGELFF.